This entry lists 10 T cell receptor beta chains sequenced from one sample in a study of blood T cell repertoires in COVID-19. Repertoires were generated with immunoSEQ multiplex PCR, while TCRdb's copy carries only in-frame clones and drops some. The sample shows roughly 150,000 clones, more than 65% of them seen only once. Sequenced input: peripheral blood. These receptors all stem from a woman between 45 and 65 years old with acute or convalescent COVID-19.

The rearrangement links TRBV7-2 to TRBJ1-2; possible D gene TRBD1, 6 bases. CDR1 and CDR2 (germline): SGHTA, FQGNSA. The V end lost 2 bases, the J end lost 3 bases, and 10 bases lay between the germline ends. The CDR3 totals 14 residues. CDR3 region: CASSLQDRYYGYTF. In DNA form, the CDR3 reads TGTGCCAGCAGCTTACAGGACAGATACTATGGCTACACCTTC.

This clone was detected once. V gene TRBV6-5 combines with J gene TRBJ2-5, with D hard to call. The ends were cut back, 6 bases at V and 2 bases at J, with 10 bases in the middle. Germline CDR1 and CDR2: MNHEY and SVGAGI. The CDR3 consists of 13 residues. Here the CDR3 DNA reads TGTGCCAGCAGGGTGACATCTCAAGAGACCCAGTACTTC. Its translation: CASRVTSQETQYF.

This chain connects TRBV21-1 to TRBJ2-7; TRBD2, the table's D call, lacks a check against the DNA. TRBV21-1 is annotated as a pseudogene. This CDR3 comprises 16 residues. The chain's CDR3 is CASINRTDGGSYEQYF. CDR3 bases: TGTGCCAGCATCAACCGGACGGACGGGGGATCCTACGAGCAGTACTTC.

This clone was counted a few times. V and J are TRBV4-3 and TRBJ2-5; 7 bases fit TRBD2. The CDR3 extends over 13 amino acids. Germline-derived CDR1 and CDR2 are LGHNA and YSLEER. V gave up 4 bases and J gave up 5 bases; unmatched junction bases: 4. The CDR3 DNA reads as TGCGCCAGCAGCCTCCTGGGGGGGGAGACCCAGTACTTC. This encodes CASSLLGGETQYF.

This clone was counted a single time. This rearrangement joins TRBV5-1 to TRBJ1-1, with D possibly TRBD1 on 6 matching bases. This CDR3 region has 14 residues. Per germline, CDR1 SGHRS and CDR2 YFSETQ. V lost 4 bases, J lost 5 bases, and 15 bases lay in between. Here the CDR3 reads CASSVQGMQTEAFF. The CDR3 coding sequence is TGCGCCAGCAGCGTGCAGGGGATGCAGACTGAAGCTTTCTTT.

The chain is built from TRBV19 and TRBJ2-1; 7 bases line up with TRBD2. The CDR3 spans 15 residues. J gave up 1 base and V 0 bases, and 0 bases lay outside the gene matches. Germline CDR1 and CDR2: LNHDA and SQIVND (reference sequence). CDR3 DNA sequence: TGTGCCAGTAGTATAGAGGGACTATCCTACAATGAGCAGTTCTTC. It is translated as CASSIEGLSYNEQFF.

The V gene is TRBV18, the J gene TRBJ1-6, with 7 bases matching TRBD1. Per the germline V gene, CDR1 is KGHSH and CDR2 is LQKENI. V lost 2 bases and J lost 7; bases outside the gene matches: 5. The CDR3 loop spans 15 amino acids. The DNA for the CDR3 is TGTGCCAGCTCACCAGCCGGGACAGCCAATTCACCCCTCCACTTT. It is translated as CASSPAGTANSPLHF.

The V and J genes are TRBV5-1 and TRBJ1-1; 9 positions match TRBD1. The J segment lost 5 bases and the V segment lost 4 bases, leaving 9 bases of the junction unmatched. The CDR3 covers 15 residues. Germline V gene lookup returns CDR1 SGHRS and CDR2 YFSETQ. CDR3 amino acids: CASSLSRQGGTEAFF. CDR3 in DNA: TGCGCCAGCAGCCTCTCAAGACAGGGGGGGACTGAAGCTTTCTTT.

V and J are TRBV7-8 and TRBJ2-7, with TRBD2 matching over 13 bases. The CDR3 is 16 amino acids. Germline V lookup: CDR1 SGHVS, CDR2 FQNEAQ. V shed 5 bases and J 2 bases; nucleotides not matched to a gene: 6. The CDR3 is CASSPLLAGGPYEQYF. In nucleotides, the CDR3 is TGTGCCAGCAGCCCCCTACTAGCGGGAGGGCCCTACGAGCAGTACTTC.

This clone was found a few times. The same CDR3 is also encoded by other DNA sequences in this sample. The chain carries TRBV28 and TRBJ2-7, with 10 nucleotides matching TRBD2. The CDR3 consists of 15 residues. The germline V gene has CDR1 MDHEN and CDR2 SYDVKM. V was pared by 2 bases and J by 7 bases, with 8 bases of the junction left unmatched. CDR3 nucleotides: TGTGCCAGCAGTTTAAGGCTAGCGGGAGTTGGTGAGCAGTACTTC. This codes for CASSLRLAGVGEQYF.